Sequencing of this TCR beta chain was carried out in a study of blood T cell repertoires in COVID-19. At the level of the study: Samples representing acute and convalescent COVID-19 were sourced from the United States, Italy and Spain.

Trimming shortened V by 2 bases and J by 2 bases, and 5 bases separated the two germline ends. Germline V gene data show CDR1 as SGHRS and CDR2 as YFSETQ. The CDR3 sequence is 13 residues long. Per the original methods: It was from reference gene primer amplification that nucleated cell counts were estimated. TCRdb keeps only in-frame clones here, not all; method: immunoSEQ multiplex PCR. V and J calls and clone size are those listed in that table; D and trimming were worked out from the DNA. The sample includes 130,000 to 150,000 clones, 80% to 90% seen only once; the top ten take roughly 1.6%. J is TRBJ1-5 and V is TRBV5-1; D uncertain. The receptor was derived from a woman aged 50 to 65 with acute or convalescent COVID-19. The specimen was peripheral blood. CDR3 in amino acids: CASSFLGNQPQHF. DNA for the CDR3: TGCGCCAGCAGCTTCCTCGGCAATCAGCCCCAGCATTTT.